The rows below give T cell receptor beta chains drawn from one sample of a study of blood T cell repertoires in COVID-19. Assay used: immunoSEQ multiplex PCR; TCRdb lists only in-frame clones, some missing. Here the sample spans approximately 80,000 clones, 80% to 85% being singletons. Sequenced material: peripheral blood. All receptors come from a man older than 75 with acute or convalescent COVID-19. The CDR3 runs from the conserved cysteine through the conserved F or W. The D gene is left open where the match is weak. Clone size is not always given. Where it is, it says once, few, many or a class for expanded clones.

v_call	d_call	j_call	clone_size	cdr3_aa	cdr3_nt
TRBV6-5	.	TRBJ2-1	.	CASSRLGTPNNEQFF	TGTGCCAGCAGTCGGCTCGGGACTCCTAACAATGAGCAGTTCTTC
TRBV27	.	TRBJ1-1	.	CASRSRQGRAMNTEAFF	TGTGCCAGCCGATCCCGCCAGGGGAGGGCAATGAACACTGAAGCTTTCTTT
TRBV6-5	TRBD1	TRBJ1-4	.	CASSYAGTGNEKLFF	TGTGCCAGCAGTTATGCCGGGACAGGGAATGAAAAACTGTTTTTT
TRBV6-5	TRBD1	TRBJ1-1	.	CASRRDSSMNTEAFF	TGTGCCAGCAGAAGGGACAGTTCTATGAACACTGAAGCTTTCTTT
TRBV12-3/TRBV12-4	.	TRBJ1-1	.	CASSLVLRGDPFF	TGTGCCAGCAGTTTAGTCCTCCGGGGTGATCCTTTCTTT
TRBV3-1/TRBV3-2	TRBD1	TRBJ2-2	.	CASSPYRGTGELFF	TGTGCCAGCAGCCCATACAGGGGAACCGGGGAGCTGTTTTTT
TRBV19	.	TRBJ1-5	.	CASSPRENQPQHF	TGTGCCAGTAGTCCCCGGGAGAATCAGCCCCAGCATTTT
TRBV30	.	TRBJ2-7	few	CAWRKPRQGLGGTKSSYEQYF	TGTGCCTGGAGGAAACCTAGACAGGGGCTGGGGGGGACTAAAAGCTCCTACGAGCAGTACTTC
TRBV6-2/TRBV6-3	TRBD1	TRBJ1-1	once	CASSLLDRDTEAFF	TGTGCCAGCAGTCTCCTTGACAGGGACACTGAAGCTTTCTTT
TRBV19	TRBD1	TRBJ1-5	.	CASRMDRAKNQPQHF	TGTGCCAGTAGGATGGACAGGGCTAAAAATCAGCCCCAGCATTTT
TRBV29-1	.	TRBJ1-1	.	CSSNRDINTEAFF	TGCAGCTCAAACAGGGACATTAACACTGAAGCTTTCTTT
TRBV29-1	.	TRBJ2-2	.	CSVEGGPNTGELFF	TGCAGCGTTGAAGGGGGGCCGAACACCGGGGAGCTGTTTTTT
TRBV19	.	TRBJ2-1	.	CASSARQPSSYNEQFF	TGTGCCAGTAGTGCTCGACAGCCGAGCTCCTACAATGAGCAGTTCTTC
TRBV19	.	TRBJ1-2	.	CASSIIGRAGRGYTF	TGTGCCAGTAGTATCATCGGGAGAGCGGGCCGGGGCTACACCTTC
TRBV5-1	.	TRBJ1-1	once	CASSLDPGTEAFF	TGCGCCAGCAGCTTGGATCCGGGCACTGAAGCTTTCTTT
TRBV27	TRBD1	TRBJ2-2	.	CASSLRGTGTLDSNTGELFF	TGTGCCAGCAGTTTAAGGGGGACAGGAACCCTAGACTCGAACACCGGGGAGCTGTTTTTT
TRBV7-9	TRBD2	TRBJ2-1	.	CASSLSSGAYNEQFF	TGTGCCAGCAGCTTATCTAGCGGGGCTTACAATGAGCAGTTCTTC
TRBV7-3	TRBD1	TRBJ1-2	.	CASSNWVVQGGNYGYTF	TGTGCCAGCAGCAACTGGGTGGTCCAGGGGGGTAACTATGGCTACACCTTC
TRBV11-2	TRBD1	TRBJ2-1	.	CASSPHRGQGIYNEQFF	TGTGCCAGCAGCCCACACCGGGGACAGGGAATCTACAATGAGCAGTTCTTC
TRBV30	.	TRBJ1-6	.	CAWSNAGNYNSPLHF	TGTGCCTGGAGTAACGCAGGGAACTATAATTCACCCCTCCACTTT
TRBV6-5	.	TRBJ2-1	.	CASSYGPPHNMNEQFF	TGTGCCAGCAGTTACGGGCCTCCCCACAATATGAATGAGCAGTTCTTC
TRBV19	TRBD2	TRBJ2-2	.	CASMAGTSLLAGELFF	TGTGCCAGCATGGCCGGGACTAGCTTACTGGCCGGGGAGCTGTTTTTT